This entry lists 26 T cell receptor beta chains sequenced from one sample in a study of PD-1 blockade in classical Hodgkin lymphoma. This sample's time point: newly diagnosed, previously untreated cHL patient sample. Applied to thawed PBMCs, magnetic negative selection was the method used to isolate CD8+ T cells. This table comes from immunoSEQ multiplex PCR, and its TCRdb copy is limited to in-frame clones, with some not included. The sample records just over 14,000 clones, roughly nine tenths being singletons. Specimen: CD8+ T cells from blood. The receptors come from a human donor with classical Hodgkin lymphoma.

The V gene is TRBV5-1, the J gene TRBJ2-5; TRBD1 matches at 8 bases. The CDR3 sequence is 15 residues long. J gave up 5 bases and V 4 bases, and 10 bases lay outside the gene matches. Germline V gene lookup returns CDR1 SGHRS and CDR2 YFSETQ. CDR3 amino acids: CASSGDRGAYETQYF. The DNA for the CDR3 is TGCGCCAGCAGCGGTGACAGGGGCGCGTATGAGACCCAGTACTTC. The complete variable domain, with remaining parts taken from reference TRBV5-1 and TRBJ2-5, reads KAGVTQTPRYLIKTRGQQVTLSCSPISGHRSVSWYQQTPGQGLQFLFEYFSETQRNKGNFPGRFSGRQFSNSRSEMNVSTLELGDSALYLCASSGDRGAYETQYFGPGTRLLVL.

The V call is TRBV28, the J call TRBJ1-1; TRBD1 might be the D (6 bases). Trimming took 1 base from V and 0 from J, leaving 9 bases between them. This CDR3 has 15 amino acids. The germline V gene encodes CDR1 MDHEN and CDR2 SYDVKM. DNA for the CDR3: TGTGCCAGCAGTTTATACCAGGGGCTGAACACTGAAGCTTTCTTT. Amino acid sequence: CASSLYQGLNTEAFF.

The gene calls are TRBV5-5 and TRBJ2-5, with TRBD1 as a possible D gene (6 bases). From germline, CDR1 is SGHKS and CDR2 YYEKEE (reference sequence). This CDR3 has 14 amino acids. Trimming took 4 bases from V and 2 from J, leaving 12 bases between them. Here the CDR3 reads CASSTRTVQETQYF. In DNA form, the CDR3 reads TGTGCCAGCAGCACACGGACAGTACAAGAGACCCAGTACTTC.

This clone was seen a handful of times. The chain recombines TRBV28 with TRBJ1-5; D is perhaps TRBD1 (5 bases). V was cut by 2 bases and J by 5 bases, with 10 bases left in between. The CDR3 length is 14 residues. Looked up from germline, CDR1 is MDHEN and CDR2 is SYDVKM. The CDR3 DNA sequence: TGTGCCAGCAGTTTAAGGCTAGGGGATCAGCCCCAGCATTTT. Its protein product is CASSLRLGDQPQHF.

The chain is built from TRBV4-1 and TRBJ1-1, with D unresolved. V was cut by 0 bases and J by 8 bases, with 13 bases left in between. Germline V gives CDR1 MGHRA, CDR2 YSYEKL. The CDR3 consists of 14 residues. The CDR3 sequence: CASSQDRGFLEAFF. The CDR3 DNA sequence: TGCGCCAGCAGCCAAGACCGGGGATTTTTGGAAGCTTTCTTT.

The V and J genes are TRBV28 and TRBJ2-3; the match to TRBD2 covers 14 bases. The CDR3 runs to 18 residues. Germline loops: CDR1 MDHEN, CDR2 SYDVKM. Trimming removed 4 bases from V and 3 bases from J; junction bases left unmatched: 9. The CDR3 protein is CASSSSGTSGSWTDTQYF. As DNA, the CDR3 is TGTGCCAGCAGTTCCTCGGGGACTAGCGGGAGTTGGACAGATACGCAGTATTTT.

This rearrangement joins TRBV5-1 to TRBJ2-7; either TRBD1 or TRBD2 may fit D (5 bases each). Trimming removed 2 bases at V and 4 bases at J, with 13 bases between. The germline V gene has CDR1 SGHRS and CDR2 YFSETQ. The CDR3 loop spans 14 amino acids. CDR3 loop: CASSFLPGSYEQYF. DNA of the CDR3: TGCGCCAGCAGCTTCTTGCCAGGGAGTTACGAGCAGTACTTC.

The rearrangement links TRBV4-1 to TRBJ2-7; 9 nucleotides line up with TRBD1. The CDR3 spans 15 residues. Unmatched junction bases numbered 4, after V lost 1 base and J lost 3 bases. Germline loops: CDR1 MGHRA, CDR2 YSYEKL. CDR3: CASSQGTGVGYEQYF. The CDR3 nucleotides read TGCGCCAGCAGCCAAGGGACAGGGGTTGGCTACGAGCAGTACTTC.

The chain employs TRBV27 and TRBJ2-2; TRBD2 agrees at 7 bases. Trimming cost V 3 bases and J 9 bases; bases outside gene matches: 10. Looked up from germline, CDR1 is MNHEY and CDR2 is SMNVEV (reference sequence). The CDR3 runs to 15 residues. The CDR3 DNA is TGTGCCAGCAGTTTGGGGGGGTGGGCTTCCCGGGAGCTGTTTTTT. The encoded protein is CASSLGGWASRELFF.

In DNA form, the CDR3 reads TGTGCCAGCAGCATAGGGCTAGCGGGAGGGAACAATGAGCAGTTCTTC. Amino acid sequence: CASSIGLAGGNNEQFF. V and J are TRBV11-2 and TRBJ2-1, with 12 positions matching TRBD2. J was trimmed by 5 bases and V by 5 bases; bases with no gene match: 7. This CDR3 region has 16 residues. CDR1 and CDR2 (germline): SGHAT, FQNNGV. Supplemented by reference TRBV11-2 and TRBJ2-1, the full variable domain reads EAGVAQSPRYKIIEKRQSVAFWCNPISGHATLYWYQQILGQGPKLLIQFQNNGVVDDSQLPKDRFSAERLKGVDSTLKIQPAKLEDSAVYLCASSIGLAGGNNEQFFGPGTRLTVL.

This sequence joins TRBV9 and TRBJ2-5; D unresolved. Deletions cut 0 bases from V and 2 bases from J, with 11 bases between. Germline values: CDR1 SGDLS, CDR2 YYNGEE. The CDR3 contains 15 residues. CDR3 in DNA: TGTGCCAGCAGCGTAGGGAGCACAGTACAAGAGACCCAGTACTTC. This encodes CASSVGSTVQETQYF.

This clone was detected only once. The chain employs TRBV27 and TRBJ2-3, with 10 bases aligning to TRBD2. The CDR3 covers 15 residues. Per the germline V gene, CDR1 is MNHEY and CDR2 is SMNVEV (reference sequence). The trim removed 6 bases at V and 2 bases at J, leaving 5 bases unmatched. CDR3 residues: CASRILAGITDTQYF. CDR3 bases: TGTGCCAGCAGAATACTAGCGGGGATCACAGATACGCAGTATTTT.

This chain uses TRBV25-1 with TRBJ2-2, with D possibly TRBD1 on 5 matching bases. CDR1 and CDR2 (germline): MGHDK, SYGVNS. CDR3 length: 16 amino acids. V shed 3 bases and J shed 4 bases, with 15 bases lying between them. For the CDR3, the DNA is TGTGCCAGCAGTGATTCGCCGGATGGGGCCACCGGGGAGCTGTTTTTT. It yields the protein CASSDSPDGATGELFF.

The chain has TRBV6-1 and TRBJ1-2; 7 bases align to TRBD1. There are 14 residues in the CDR3. The trim removed 1 base at V and 4 bases at J, leaving 3 bases unmatched. The germline CDR1 and CDR2 sequences are MNHNS and SASEGT. In DNA, the CDR3 is TGTGCCAGCAGTGAAGGGGGGACAGCCTATGGCTACACCTTC. This encodes CASSEGGTAYGYTF.

The chain uses TRBV5-1 and TRBJ2-2; no clear D gene. Germline-derived CDR1 and CDR2 are SGHRS and YFSETQ. The V and J ends lost 6 bases and 0 bases respectively, with 9 bases between them. CDR3 length: 14 residues. CDR3 loop: CASTFGANTGELFF. CDR3 nucleotides: TGCGCCAGCACCTTCGGCGCGAACACCGGGGAGCTGTTTTTT.

V and J are TRBV27 and TRBJ2-1, with TRBD1 as a possible D gene (6 bases). Trimming took 2 bases from V and 2 from J, leaving 10 bases between them. Germline assignment: CDR1 MNHEY and CDR2 SMNVEV (reference sequence). The length of the CDR3 is 15 residues. The CDR3 coding sequence is TGTGCCAGCAGTTTAGGGGCAGGGGCCTACAATGAGCAGTTCTTC. Its translation: CASSLGAGAYNEQFF.

This chain connects TRBV6-1 to TRBJ2-7, with TRBD2 identical over 7 bases. The germline gives CDR1 MNHNS, CDR2 SASEGT. Trimming at V came to 3 bases and at J to 2 bases, leaving 13 bases not matched to a gene. The CDR3 length is 17 residues. The CDR3 DNA is TGTGCCAGCAGTGAGGAGACCCCCGGGGCGGGAGCCTACGAGCAGTACTTC. Amino acids: CASSEETPGAGAYEQYF.

The rearrangement links TRBV7-3 to TRBJ2-1; D is uncertain. V gave up 1 base and J gave up 0 bases, with 10 bases separating them. Germline CDR1 and CDR2: SGHTA and FQGTGA. This CDR3 contains 16 residues. The CDR3: CASSLNRLGSYNEQFF. The CDR3 DNA reads TGTGCCAGCAGCTTAAACCGCTTAGGCTCCTACAATGAGCAGTTCTTC.

The rearrangement joins TRBV18 to TRBJ1-1; 10 bases align to TRBD1. Unmatched junction bases numbered 4, after V lost 3 bases and J lost 0 bases. Germline lookup yields CDR1 KGHSH and CDR2 LQKENI. This CDR3 is 16 amino acids long. The CDR3 spells CASSPPGTGVNTEAFF. CDR3 nucleotides: TGTGCCAGCTCACCGCCTGGGACAGGGGTGAACACTGAAGCTTTCTTT.

The chain joins TRBV7-3 to TRBJ2-5; TRBD2 might be the D (7 bases). The CDR3 consists of 14 residues. V was trimmed by 1 base and J by 4 bases, leaving 10 bases between them. From germline, CDR1 is SGHTA and CDR2 FQGTGA. The DNA for the CDR3 is TGTGCCAGCAGCTTAAGGGGGGGCGCAGAGACCCAGTACTTC. Its translation is CASSLRGGAETQYF.

J is TRBJ2-4 and V is TRBV28; tentative D call: TRBD1 (6 bases). Looked up from germline, CDR1 is MDHEN and CDR2 is SYDVKM. The CDR3 is 17 residues long. V was shortened by 8 bases and J by 1 base, with 21 bases between the two germline ends. In nucleotides, the CDR3 is TGTGCCAGCGCCTCCCTTGGCAGGGGATGGGCCAAAAACATTCAGTACTTC. Translated, it gives CASASLGRGWAKNIQYF.

V usage is TRBV5-4 and J usage is TRBJ2-2; D not certain. The V and J ends lost 4 bases and 6 bases respectively, with 7 bases between them. This CDR3 contains 12 residues. Germline CDR1 is SGHNT and CDR2 is YYREEE (reference sequence). The CDR3 DNA is TGTGCCAGCAGCAATGGGGCCGGGGAGCTGTTTTTT. Protein: CASSNGAGELFF.

The chain joins TRBV9 to TRBJ2-7; the match to TRBD2 covers 7 bases. Germline assignment: CDR1 SGDLS and CDR2 YYNGEE. The CDR3 extends over 14 amino acids. After removal of 8 bases from V and 3 bases from J, the junction contained 11 bases not matched to a gene. The CDR3 is CARHGGGPIYEQYV. CDR3 coding DNA: TGTGCCAGGCACGGGGGAGGGCCTATCTACGAGCAGTACGTC.

The V gene is TRBV11-2, the J gene TRBJ2-1, with 8 bases lining up with TRBD2. The CDR3 has 17 residues. The J segment lost 8 bases and the V segment lost 6 bases, leaving 18 bases of the junction unmatched. Germline loops: CDR1 SGHAT, CDR2 FQNNGV. CDR3 loop: CASRGGSGRGITHEQFF. The CDR3 coding sequence is TGTGCCAGCAGAGGGGGGAGCGGGAGAGGTATCACCCATGAGCAGTTCTTC.

CDR3 residues: CSVEWRENTEAFF. As DNA, the CDR3 is TGCAGCGTTGAGTGGCGGGAGAACACTGAAGCTTTCTTT. The rearrangement links TRBV29-1 to TRBJ1-1; D remains unclear. Germline lookup yields CDR1 SQVTM and CDR2 ANQGSEA. The V end lost 3 bases, the J end lost 1 base, and 9 bases lay between the germline ends. CDR3 length: 13 residues.

V is TRBV4-1 and J is TRBJ2-7; 8 positions agree with TRBD2. Trimming at V came to 2 bases and at J to 2 bases, leaving 5 bases not matched to a gene. Per germline, CDR1 MGHRA and CDR2 YSYEKL. The CDR3 spans 15 residues. This CDR3 reads CASSQLAGPTYEQYF. The CDR3 coding sequence is TGCGCCAGCAGCCAACTAGCGGGCCCAACCTACGAGCAGTACTTC.